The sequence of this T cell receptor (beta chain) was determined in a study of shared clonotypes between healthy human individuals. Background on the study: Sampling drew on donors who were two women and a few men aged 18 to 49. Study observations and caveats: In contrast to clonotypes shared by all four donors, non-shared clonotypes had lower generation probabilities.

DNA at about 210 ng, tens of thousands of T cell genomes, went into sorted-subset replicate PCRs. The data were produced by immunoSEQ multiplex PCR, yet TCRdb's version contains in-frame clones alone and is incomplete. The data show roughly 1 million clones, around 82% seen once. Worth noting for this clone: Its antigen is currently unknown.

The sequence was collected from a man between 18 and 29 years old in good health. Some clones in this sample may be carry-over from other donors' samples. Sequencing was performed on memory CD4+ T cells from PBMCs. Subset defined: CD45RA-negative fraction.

The CDR3 sequence is CASSLVAASYEQYF. The CDR3 DNA is TGTGCCAGCAGCTTAGTAGCGGCTTCCTACGAGCAGTACTTC. This chain links TRBV7-2 with TRBJ2-7; TRBD2 might be the D (6 bases). V was trimmed by 1 base and J by 1 base, leaving 8 bases between them. The CDR3 spans 14 residues. Germline V lookup: CDR1 SGHTA, CDR2 FQGNSA. Together with reference TRBV7-2 and TRBJ2-7, the CDR3 gives the full variable domain: GAGVSQSPSNKVTEKGKDVELRCDPISGHTALYWYRQSLGQGLEFLIYFQGNSAPDKSGLPSDRFSAERTGGSVSTLTIQRTQQEDSAVYLCASSLVAASYEQYFGPGTRLTVT.